This entry features one T cell receptor (beta chain) sequence. Profiled with immunoSEQ multiplex PCR; TCRdb holds only in-frame clones, not every one. The sample has 100,000 to 150,000 clones, around 86% seen once. V trimming: 1 base; J trimming: 3 bases; junction bases outside the gene matches: 12. The germline CDR1 and CDR2 sequences are MDHEN and SYDVKM. The CDR3 is 17 amino acids. The sample originates from a study of cytomegalovirus exposure and HLA in healthy donors. The chain recombines TRBV28 with TRBJ2-7; 7 nucleotides match TRBD2. Sample: PBMCs. The sequence derives from a young woman in good health and CMV-seronegative. CDR3 coding DNA: TGTGCCAGCAGTTTATATGGGGGGGTCGAGGAGAGCTACGAGCAGTACTTC. It encodes CASSLYGGVEESYEQYF.